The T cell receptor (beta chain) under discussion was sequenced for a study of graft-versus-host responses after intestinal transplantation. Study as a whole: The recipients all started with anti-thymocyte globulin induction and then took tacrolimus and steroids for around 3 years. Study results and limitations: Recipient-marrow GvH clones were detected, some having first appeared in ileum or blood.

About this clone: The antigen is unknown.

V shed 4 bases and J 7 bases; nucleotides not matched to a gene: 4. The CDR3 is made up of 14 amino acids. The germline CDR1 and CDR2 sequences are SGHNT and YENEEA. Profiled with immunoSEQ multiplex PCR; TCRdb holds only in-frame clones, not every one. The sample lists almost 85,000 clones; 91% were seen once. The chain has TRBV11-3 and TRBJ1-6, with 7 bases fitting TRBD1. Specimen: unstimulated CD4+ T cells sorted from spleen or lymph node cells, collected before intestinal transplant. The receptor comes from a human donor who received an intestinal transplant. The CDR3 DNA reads TGTGCCAGCAGCTCCGAACAGGGGAATTCACCCCTCCACTTT. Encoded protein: CASSSEQGNSPLHF.